A selection of T cell receptor beta chains follows, all from one sample in a study of graft-versus-host responses after intestinal transplantation. No antigen has been assigned to these receptors. Profiled with immunoSEQ multiplex PCR; TCRdb holds only in-frame clones, not every one. Found here are approximately 97,000 clones, 92% of them singletons; the top ten hold about 0.07%. Sequencing used unstimulated CD8+ T cells sorted from spleen or lymph node cells, obtained before transplant. Receptors originate from a human donor who was the organ donor for an intestinal transplant. Both conserved end residues are part of each CDR3. D genes are given only for firm matches. Not all rows give a size; the values are once, few, many and, for expanded clones, a class.

d_call: -
cdr3_length: 13
v_call: TRBV5-1
clone_size: once
j_call: TRBJ2-3
cdr3_aa: CASTNLAPDTQYF
cdr3_nt: TGCGCCAGCACCAATCTAGCTCCAGATACGCAGTATTTT

d_call: -
cdr3_length: 15
v_call: TRBV5-1
clone_size: -
j_call: TRBJ1-2
cdr3_aa: CASSLKGMVGNGYTF
cdr3_nt: TGCGCCAGCAGCTTGAAGGGGATGGTTGGGAATGGCTACACCTTC

d_call: -
cdr3_length: 15
v_call: TRBV6-1
clone_size: -
j_call: TRBJ2-2
cdr3_aa: CASSERVGASGELFF
cdr3_nt: TGTGCCAGCAGTGAACGCGTGGGAGCTAGCGGGGAGCTGTTTTTT

d_call: -
cdr3_length: 12
v_call: TRBV19
clone_size: -
j_call: TRBJ2-5
cdr3_aa: CASIRQSGTQYF
cdr3_nt: TGTGCCAGTATCAGACAGTCTGGGACCCAGTACTTC

d_call: TRBD1
cdr3_length: 15
v_call: TRBV9
clone_size: -
j_call: TRBJ2-7
cdr3_aa: CASSVAGTGFSEQYF
cdr3_nt: TGTGCCAGCAGCGTAGCTGGGACAGGGTTTTCCGAGCAGTACTTC

d_call: -
cdr3_length: 13
v_call: TRBV6-1
clone_size: -
j_call: TRBJ2-3
cdr3_aa: CASSPLAADTQYF
cdr3_nt: TGTGCCAGCAGTCCCCTCGCGGCAGATACGCAGTATTTT

d_call: TRBD2
cdr3_length: 15
v_call: TRBV11-3
clone_size: -
j_call: TRBJ2-1
cdr3_aa: CASSLVGGRSNEQFF
cdr3_nt: TGTGCCAGCAGCTTAGTTGGCGGGAGGTCCAATGAGCAGTTCTTC

d_call: -
cdr3_length: 16
v_call: TRBV6-6
clone_size: -
j_call: TRBJ1-1
cdr3_aa: CASSYPDYGGNTEAFF
cdr3_nt: TGTGCCAGCAGTTACCCGGATTACGGGGGGAACACTGAAGCTTTCTTT

d_call: -
cdr3_length: 16
v_call: TRBV7-9
clone_size: -
j_call: TRBJ1-6
cdr3_aa: CASSSIRRGNNSPLHF
cdr3_nt: TGTGCCAGCAGCTCAATACGCAGGGGAAATAATTCACCCCTCCACTTT

d_call: TRBD1
cdr3_length: 14
v_call: TRBV11-2
clone_size: -
j_call: TRBJ2-5
cdr3_aa: CASSQGDREETQYF
cdr3_nt: TGTGCCAGCAGCCAAGGGGACAGGGAAGAGACCCAGTACTTC

d_call: -
cdr3_length: 17
v_call: TRBV11-2
clone_size: -
j_call: TRBJ2-1
cdr3_aa: CASSLHVRGDSYNEQFF
cdr3_nt: TGTGCCAGCAGCTTACATGTTCGCGGGGACTCCTACAATGAGCAGTTCTTC

d_call: TRBD2
cdr3_length: 12
v_call: TRBV2
clone_size: -
j_call: TRBJ2-7
cdr3_aa: CATTSGSGEQYF
cdr3_nt: TGTGCCACGACTAGCGGGAGCGGCGAGCAGTACTTC

d_call: -
cdr3_length: 14
v_call: TRBV5-6
clone_size: -
j_call: TRBJ1-6
cdr3_aa: CASSLDSYNSPLHF
cdr3_nt: TGTGCCAGCAGCTTGGATAGCTATAATTCACCCCTCCACTTT

d_call: -
cdr3_length: 17
v_call: TRBV5-8
clone_size: -
j_call: TRBJ1-6
cdr3_aa: CASSLGGQGVWGSPLHF
cdr3_nt: TGTGCCAGCAGCTTGGGGGGCCAAGGGGTTTGGGGTTCACCCCTCCACTTT

d_call: -
cdr3_length: 13
v_call: TRBV2
clone_size: -
j_call: TRBJ1-5
cdr3_aa: CASMRGDNQPQHF
cdr3_nt: TGTGCCAGCATGCGGGGGGACAATCAGCCCCAGCATTTT

d_call: TRBD1
cdr3_length: 15
v_call: TRBV5-4
clone_size: -
j_call: TRBJ2-3
cdr3_aa: CASSPDRGGTDTQYF
cdr3_nt: TGTGCCAGCAGCCCGGACAGGGGAGGCACAGATACGCAGTATTTT

d_call: -
cdr3_length: 15
v_call: TRBV4-1
clone_size: -
j_call: TRBJ1-3
cdr3_aa: CASSSLAKGAPLLYF
cdr3_nt: TGCGCCAGCAGCTCCCTCGCGAAAGGAGCTCCTTTACTATATTTT

d_call: -
cdr3_length: 15
v_call: TRBV5-4
clone_size: -
j_call: TRBJ2-5
cdr3_aa: CASSLGPGEVRTQYF
cdr3_nt: TGTGCCAGCAGCTTGGGGCCAGGGGAAGTTCGGACCCAGTACTTC